These 29 T cell receptor beta chains originate from one sample sequenced in a study of blood T cell repertoires in COVID-19. The table came from immunoSEQ multiplex PCR; TCRdb's copy has only in-frame clones and leaves some out. The data contain about 54,000 clones, roughly 80% of them seen just once; the ten biggest clones take up approximately 5.9%. The sequencing sample was made of peripheral blood. The source of these receptors is a human donor in a cohort sampled during active or convalescent COVID-19.

The chain joins TRBV5-6 to TRBJ2-2; TRBD2 might be the D (7 bases). The CDR3 consists of 14 residues. The germline CDR1 and CDR2 sequences are SGHDT and YYEEEE. V was cut by 5 bases and J by 4 bases, with 12 bases left in between. In nucleotides, the CDR3 is TGTGCCAGCAGTCCGAGGGGGGGCACCGGGGAGCTGTTTTTT. It encodes CASSPRGGTGELFF.

This clone was counted a few times. The chain carries TRBV5-1 and TRBJ1-1; D may be TRBD1 (5 bases). The CDR3 contains 16 residues. The V end lost 4 bases, the J end lost 1 base, and 17 bases lay between the germline ends. From germline, CDR1 is SGHRS and CDR2 YFSETQ. The chain's CDR3 is CASSEIKTGQNTEAFF. Written as DNA, the CDR3 is TGCGCCAGCAGCGAAATAAAAACAGGACAGAACACTGAAGCTTTCTTT.

This rearrangement joins TRBV14 to TRBJ1-1; perhaps TRBD1 as D (5 bases). CDR1 and CDR2 (germline): SGHDN, FVKESK. The CDR3 is 15 residues long. Trimming took 2 bases from V and 4 from J, leaving 14 bases between them. CDR3 nucleotide sequence: TGTGCCAGCAGCCAACTCCCAGGGTGGGCCACTGAAGCTTTCTTT. Its translation: CASSQLPGWATEAFF.

This clone is a singleton in its sample. The rearrangement links TRBV19 to TRBJ1-4; D remains unclear. Per germline, CDR1 LNHDA and CDR2 SQIVND (reference sequence). The CDR3 runs to 14 residues. Trimming took off 7 bases at V and 4 bases at J, with 13 bases between the two ends. The CDR3 DNA is TGTGCCAGTACCCTTCCGGGGAGTAATGAAAAACTGTTTTTT. As protein: CASTLPGSNEKLFF. Using reference TRBV19 and TRBJ1-4 for the parts outside the CDR3, the full variable domain is DGGITQSPKYLFRKEGQNVTLSCEQNLNHDAMYWYRQDPGQGLRLIYYSQIVNDFQKGDIAEGYSVSREKKESFPLTVTSAQKNPTAFYLCASTLPGSNEKLFFGSGTQLSVL.

This clone was detected once. The V gene is TRBV6-1, the J gene TRBJ1-1; D is undetermined. Germline CDR1 reads MNHNS; CDR2 reads SASEGT. The V gene lost 2 bases and the J gene lost 4 bases, with 14 bases spanning the gap. CDR3 length: 15 amino acids. CDR3 amino acids: CASSERGGWATEAFF. In DNA form, the CDR3 reads TGTGCCAGCAGTGAACGGGGAGGGTGGGCCACTGAAGCTTTCTTT.

CDR3 in amino acids: CASSDGRVDYGYTF. DNA of the CDR3: TGCGCCAGCAGCGATGGGAGAGTTGACTATGGCTACACCTTC. The genes are TRBV5-1 and TRBJ1-2, with no clear D. The CDR3 runs to 14 residues. The V gene's germline CDR1 is SGHRS and CDR2 YFSETQ. V was shortened by 4 bases and J by 3 bases, with 13 bases between the two germline ends.

This clone turned up a few times. The chain combines TRBV5-4 with TRBJ1-4; D remains unclear. Deletions cut 1 base from V and 7 bases from J, with 11 bases between. This CDR3 spans 14 amino acids. CDR1 SGHNT and CDR2 YYREEE come from the germline V gene (reference sequence). CDR3 in DNA: TGTGCCAGCAGCTTGTTGGGCGTGGGTGAAAAACTGTTTTTT. As protein: CASSLLGVGEKLFF.

This chain joins TRBV23-1 and TRBJ2-1; no clear D gene. TRBV23-1 is given ORF status, its function remaining uncertain. The ends were cut back, 3 bases at V and 7 bases at J, with 7 bases in the middle. The CDR3 is 12 residues long. The CDR3 reads CASSHFSNEQFF. The CDR3 coding sequence is TGCGCCAGCAGTCATTTTTCAAATGAGCAGTTCTTC.

The rearrangement links TRBV20-1 to TRBJ1-2; tentative D call: TRBD1 (6 bases). Per germline, CDR1 DFQATT and CDR2 SNEGSKA (reference sequence). The CDR3 covers 13 residues. The V end lost 3 bases, the J end lost 4 bases, and 12 bases lay between the germline ends. The CDR3 sequence: CSASAGTSYGYTF. In DNA form, the CDR3 reads TGCAGTGCTAGTGCCGGGACAAGCTATGGCTACACCTTC.

The chain uses TRBV7-8 and TRBJ1-5; the D gene is possibly TRBD1 (5 bases). Looked up from germline, CDR1 is SGHVS and CDR2 is FQNEAQ. The CDR3 runs to 15 residues. The V end was cut by 3 bases, the J end by 6 bases, with 15 bases between. CDR3 in amino acids: CASSFQGTRSQPQHF. CDR3 nucleotide sequence: TGTGCCAGCAGCTTTCAGGGAACAAGGAGTCAGCCCCAGCATTTT.

This rearrangement joins TRBV5-8 to TRBJ1-4, with 8 bases matching TRBD1. The CDR3 has 14 amino acids. The V and J ends lost 4 bases and 9 bases, in that order; junction bases with no gene match: 8. Germline assignment: CDR1 SGHTS and CDR2 YDEGEE. DNA of the CDR3: TGTGCCAGCAGCACCGGGACAGGAGGGCAAAAACTGTTTTTT. Its protein is CASSTGTGGQKLFF.

The V call is TRBV10-3, the J call TRBJ1-4; D gene ambiguous. Germline V gene lookup returns CDR1 ENHRY and CDR2 SYGVKD. V dropped 6 bases and J dropped 2 bases, with 7 bases sitting between them. The CDR3 extends over 13 amino acids. CDR3 region: CAISPGTNEKLFF. The CDR3 DNA sequence: TGTGCCATCAGCCCCGGTACTAATGAAAAACTGTTTTTT.

There are a few counts of this clone. The rearrangement links TRBV7-6 to TRBJ2-3; D is possibly TRBD2 (6 bases). Germline-derived CDR1 and CDR2 are SGHVS and FNYEAQ. V was cut by 7 bases and J by 4 bases, with 21 bases left in between. The CDR3 extends over 16 amino acids. Here the CDR3 DNA reads TGTGCCAGCACCAATCCCCGGGCGGGGCTGTCAGATACGCAGTATTTT. The encoded protein is CASTNPRAGLSDTQYF. The full variable domain, completed using reference TRBV7-6 and TRBJ2-3, is GAGVSQSPRYKVTKRGQDVALRCDPISGHVSLYWYRQALGQGPEFLTYFNYEAQQDKSGLPNDRFSAERPEGSISTLTIQRTEQRDSAMYRCASTNPRAGLSDTQYFGPGTRLTVL.

This chain joins TRBV11-1 and TRBJ1-1; D gene uncertain. V was cut by 0 bases and J by 1 base, with 3 bases left in between. The CDR3 totals 13 residues. The germline CDR1 and CDR2 sequences are SGHAT and FQDESV (reference sequence). In DNA form, the CDR3 reads TGTGCCAGCAGCTTAGCCAGGAACACTGAAGCTTTCTTT. Its protein product is CASSLARNTEAFF.

This sequence joins TRBV4-2 and TRBJ2-3; 9 bases map to TRBD2. CDR1 and CDR2 (germline): LGHNA, YNFKEQ. Losses at the gene ends were 0 bases for V and 6 bases for J; bases not matched to a gene: 7. This CDR3 is 16 amino acids long. CDR3 nucleotides: TGTGCCAGCAGCCAAGATCTAGCGGGGCGTGTCGATACGCAGTATTTT. It encodes CASSQDLAGRVDTQYF.

The gene calls are TRBV27 and TRBJ1-3; 9 bases agree with TRBD1. The CDR3 length is 17 residues. Germline trimming cut 6 bases from V and 0 bases from J; bases unmatched to any gene: 9. Germline assignment: CDR1 MNHEY and CDR2 SMNVEV (reference sequence). CDR3 coding DNA: TGTGCCAGCAGCCTCTTAGGGACAGGGAACTCTGGAAACACCATATATTTT. The encoded protein is CASSLLGTGNSGNTIYF.

The rearrangement joins TRBV6-5 to TRBJ2-1; D ambiguous. The germline gives CDR1 MNHEY, CDR2 SVGAGI. The CDR3 consists of 13 residues. Trimming cost V 6 bases and J 2 bases, with 8 bases left between them. The CDR3 DNA follows: TGTGCCAGCAGCTACAACACCTACAATGAGCAGTTCTTC. It specifies CASSYNTYNEQFF.

This sequence joins TRBV29-1 and TRBJ1-2; 8 bases are a match to TRBD1. CDR1 and CDR2 from the germline V gene are SQVTM and ANQGSEA. The CDR3 loop spans 15 amino acids. V lost 6 bases and J lost 4; bases outside the gene matches: 13. CDR3 DNA: TGCAGCGTGGAGGGGACAGGTCGACGATCCTATGGCTACACCTTC. The encoded protein is CSVEGTGRRSYGYTF.

This clone appeared a few times. This rearrangement joins TRBV30 to TRBJ1-6; a weak D match, TRBD1 (5 bases). CDR3 length: 13 amino acids. V gave up 7 bases and J gave up 7 bases, with 14 bases separating them. The V gene's germline CDR1 is GTSNPN and CDR2 SVGIG (reference sequence). The CDR3 region has the DNA TGTGCCTTCAGGGAGGTTAGGAATTCACCCCTCCACTTT. Protein: CAFREVRNSPLHF.

This chain connects TRBV7-2 to TRBJ2-6, with D tentatively TRBD1 (5 bases). Between the trimmed V and J ends, which lost 5 bases and 4 bases, there was a span of 12 bases. CDR3 length: 15 amino acids. Germline V gives CDR1 SGHTA, CDR2 FQGNSA. The CDR3 loop is CASSPGALGANVLTF. For the CDR3, the DNA is TGTGCCAGCAGCCCTGGGGCTCTCGGGGCCAACGTCCTGACTTTC.

The chain has TRBV25-1 and TRBJ2-7; TRBD2 matches at 11 bases. Unmatched junction bases numbered 7, after V lost 3 bases and J lost 3 bases. Germline V CDR1 and CDR2: MGHDK, SYGVNS. The CDR3 spans 16 residues. CDR3 amino acids: CASSDTIAGGHYEQYF. The CDR3 bases are TGTGCCAGCAGTGATACAATAGCGGGGGGGCACTACGAGCAGTACTTC.

This chain connects TRBV7-2 to TRBJ2-1; 8 bases match TRBD1. The V gene end was trimmed by 0 bases and the J gene end by 4 bases; junction bases not matched to a gene: 2. The CDR3 covers 15 residues. CDR1 and CDR2 from the germline V gene are SGHTA and FQGNSA. The CDR3 coding sequence is TGTGCCAGCAGCTTAGCGCAGGGGGCTTACAATGAGCAGTTCTTC. As protein: CASSLAQGAYNEQFF.

The chain uses TRBV7-9 and TRBJ2-7; the D gene is possibly TRBD1 (5 bases). Germline V gene sequence: CDR1 SEHNR, CDR2 FQNEAQ (reference sequence). The CDR3 consists of 12 residues. Trimming removed 1 base at V and 7 bases at J, with 8 bases between. The CDR3 is CASSLDRPEQYF. The CDR3 DNA follows: TGTGCCAGCAGCTTAGACAGGCCTGAGCAGTACTTC.

The chain recombines TRBV29-1 with TRBJ1-1, with D perhaps TRBD1 (5 bases). Trimming stripped 2 bases from V and 5 bases from J, with 12 bases between. Germline CDR1 is SQVTM and CDR2 is ANQGSEA. The CDR3 has 13 residues. CDR3 DNA sequence: TGCAGCGTTGAATCGGAGACAGTTACTGAAGCTTTCTTT. It translates to CSVESETVTEAFF.

The CDR3 is CASSPERAKGYEQYF. CDR3 nucleotide sequence: TGTGCCAGCAGCCCCGAGAGGGCCAAAGGCTACGAGCAGTACTTC. The chain uses TRBV7-6 and TRBJ2-7, with TRBD2 as a possible D gene (5 bases). Germline V gives CDR1 SGHVS, CDR2 FNYEAQ. The germline V and J ends were trimmed by 5 bases and 3 bases, with 17 bases remaining between them. This CDR3 is 15 amino acids long.

V gene TRBV20-1 combines with J gene TRBJ2-7; 7 bases line up with TRBD1. Germline V gene data show CDR1 as DFQATT and CDR2 as SNEGSKA (reference sequence). V lost 6 bases to trimming and J lost 6 bases; unmatched junction nucleotides: 5. The CDR3 loop spans 11 amino acids. The CDR3 loop reads CSASQGSEQYF. The CDR3 region has the DNA TGCAGTGCGTCACAGGGGAGCGAGCAGTACTTC.

The chain joins TRBV7-9 to TRBJ2-7, with D maybe TRBD1 (6 bases). V dropped 7 bases and J dropped 3 bases, with 25 bases sitting between them. The CDR3 loop spans 17 amino acids. In germline, CDR1 is SEHNR, CDR2 FQNEAQ (reference sequence). Here the CDR3 DNA reads TGTGCCAGCACCGAAACTAGGGCACAGGGCGACATCTACGAGCAGTACTTC. This translates into CASTETRAQGDIYEQYF.

This CDR3 is CASSLSPRDRVGNTIYF. Here the CDR3 DNA reads TGCGCCAGCAGCCTATCCCCCCGGGACAGGGTAGGGAACACCATATATTTT. The J gene is TRBJ1-3, the V gene TRBV5-1; 9 nucleotides align to TRBD1. Germline loops: CDR1 SGHRS, CDR2 YFSETQ. The junction had 15 bases not matched to a gene; V was cut back by 4 bases and J by 7 bases. This CDR3 spans 17 amino acids.

V and J are TRBV29-1 and TRBJ1-1, with 12 positions matching TRBD1. CDR1 SQVTM and CDR2 ANQGSEA come from the germline V gene. The CDR3 contains 15 residues. The trim removed 6 bases at V and 7 bases at J, leaving 12 bases unmatched. The CDR3: CSVGFRDRGQNEAFF. CDR3 nucleotide sequence: TGCAGCGTGGGCTTCAGGGACAGGGGGCAGAATGAAGCTTTCTTT.